This T cell receptor (beta chain) was obtained from a study of T cell responses to AZD1222 COVID-19 vaccine. Clones were read by immunoSEQ multiplex PCR, and TCRdb kept only the in-frame ones, dropping some. This sample yields approximately 80,000 clones, of which 90% are seen a single time; 2.5% to 4% belongs to the top ten. The CDR3 loop spans 16 amino acids. V lost 7 bases and J 3 bases, leaving 17 bases between the germline ends. Looked up from germline, CDR1 is KGHDR and CDR2 is SFDVKD. Study conclusions and caveats: The peak T cell response came first, and repertoires were sampled only after it. At study baseline, merely roughly 6 AZD1222 recipients were seropositive. Unmutated regions of variants are reportedly targeted by nearly half of spike-specific TCRs. The study found vaccine-associated CD4 TCRs spanning spike, dominant at 160-218 and 743-854.

Turning to this clone: Its specificity is unknown.

The chain employs TRBV24-1 and TRBJ2-2; D assignment may be TRBD1 or TRBD2 (5 bases each). Sequencing used peripheral blood, obtained 28 days after the second AZD1222 dose. This TCR was recovered from an adult who received the AZD1222 COVID-19 vaccine. This chain's CDR3 is CATSPGDHFDTGELFF. CDR3 bases: TGTGCCACCAGCCCTGGGGACCATTTCGACACCGGGGAGCTGTTTTTT.